This T cell receptor beta chain was captured in a study of T cell responses to AZD1222 COVID-19 vaccine. Whole-study context: Investigators merged groups given second doses at roughly 4 or roughly 12 weeks.

Assay used: immunoSEQ multiplex PCR; TCRdb lists only in-frame clones, some missing. The table lists 100,000 to 150,000 clones, around 90% of them singletons. With respect to this clone: Antigen specificity is unknown.

Study-wide points: Baseline serostatus was positive in only 5 to 7 AZD1222 recipients. Spike-specific TCR breadth and depth went up after people got two AZD1222 doses.

The origin of this receptor is an adult in good health. The sample consisted of peripheral blood, taken on day 0 of AZD1222 vaccination.

CDR3 nucleotide sequence: TGTGCCAGCACCCTTGGGGGGTGGGAAAAGTACTTC. Translation: CASTLGGWEKYF. The chain links TRBV27 to TRBJ2-7, with D possibly TRBD2 on 6 matching bases. This CDR3 has 12 residues. V shed 7 bases and J shed 11 bases, with 18 bases lying between them. From germline, CDR1 is MNHEY and CDR2 SMNVEV (reference sequence).